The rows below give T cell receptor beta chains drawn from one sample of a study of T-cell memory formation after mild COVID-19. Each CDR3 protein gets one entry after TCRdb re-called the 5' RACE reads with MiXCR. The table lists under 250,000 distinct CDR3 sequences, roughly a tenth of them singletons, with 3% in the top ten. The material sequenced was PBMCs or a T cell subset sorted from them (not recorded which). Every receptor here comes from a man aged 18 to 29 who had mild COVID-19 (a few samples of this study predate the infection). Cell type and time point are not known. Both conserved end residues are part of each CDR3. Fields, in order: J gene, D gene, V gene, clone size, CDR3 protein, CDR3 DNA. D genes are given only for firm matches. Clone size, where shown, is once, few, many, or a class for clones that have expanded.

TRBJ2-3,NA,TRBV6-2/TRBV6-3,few,CASSYFTDTQYF,TGTGCCAGCAGTTACTTCACAGATACGCAGTATTTT
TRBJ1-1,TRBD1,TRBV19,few,CASSTGTTEAFF,TGTGCCAGTTCGACAGGGACCACTGAAGCTTTCTTT
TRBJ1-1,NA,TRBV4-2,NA,CASSQEGGPGGTEAFF,TGTGCCAGCAGCCAAGAAGGTGGTCCGGGGGGTACTGAAGCTTTCTTT
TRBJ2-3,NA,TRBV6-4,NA,CASSDSPGWSDTQYF,TGTGCCAGCAGTGACTCCCCAGGGTGGTCAGATACGCAGTATTTT
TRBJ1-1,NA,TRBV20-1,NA,CSARGGAFTEAFF,TGCAGTGCTAGAGGGGGGGCCTTCACTGAAGCTTTCTTT
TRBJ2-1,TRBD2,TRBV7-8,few,CASSPWTSGGAALPYDEQFF,TGTGCCAGCAGCCCTTGGACTAGCGGGGGGGCGGCCCTCCCCTATGATGAGCAGTTCTTC
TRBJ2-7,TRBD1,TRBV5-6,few,CASSLPGQGSEQYF,TGTGCCAGCAGCTTGCCGGGACAGGGTTCCGAGCAGTACTTC
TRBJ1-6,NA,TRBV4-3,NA,CASSQEVSYNSPLHF,TGCGCCAGCAGCCAAGAGGTATCCTATAATTCACCCCTCCACTTT
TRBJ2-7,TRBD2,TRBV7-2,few,CASSLDGGGYEQYF,TGTGCCAGCAGCTTAGACGGCGGGGGATACGAGCAGTACTTC
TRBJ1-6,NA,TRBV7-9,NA,CASSLRGGLSPLHF,TGTGCCAGCAGCTTAAGAGGGGGACTTTCACCCCTCCACTTT
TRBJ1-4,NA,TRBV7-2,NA,CASSLNPGGEKLFF,TGTGCCAGCAGCTTAAACCCAGGAGGTGAAAAACTGTTTTTT
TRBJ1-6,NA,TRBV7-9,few,CASSPGLPGSPLHF,TGTGCCAGCAGCCCGGGACTTCCAGGTTCACCCCTCCACTTT
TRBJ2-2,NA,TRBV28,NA,CASTRGWDGELFF,TGTGCCAGCACCAGGGGCTGGGACGGGGAGCTGTTTTTT
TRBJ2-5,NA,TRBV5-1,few,CASSLVTAQETQYF,TGCGCCAGCAGCTTGGTTACAGCCCAAGAGACCCAGTACTTC
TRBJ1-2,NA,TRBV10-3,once,CAISAGDGSYGYTF,TGTGCCATCAGTGCTGGGGACGGTTCCTATGGCTACACCTTC
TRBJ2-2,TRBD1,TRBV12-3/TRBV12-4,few,CASRQGGGELFF,TGTGCCAGCAGACAGGGGGGCGGGGAGCTGTTTTTT
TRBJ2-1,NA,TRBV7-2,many,CASSLAGVSYNEQFF,TGTGCCAGCAGCTTAGCGGGGGTGTCCTACAATGAGCAGTTCTTC
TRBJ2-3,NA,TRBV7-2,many,CASSLMSDTQYF,TGTGCCAGCAGCTTAATGTCAGATACGCAGTATTTT
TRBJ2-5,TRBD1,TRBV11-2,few,CASSLGQGVVETQYF,TGTGCCAGCAGCTTAGGTCAGGGGGTGGTAGAGACCCAGTACTTC
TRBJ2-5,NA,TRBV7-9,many,CASSLFGDPETQYF,TGTGCCAGCAGCTTATTTGGGGACCCGGAGACCCAGTACTTC
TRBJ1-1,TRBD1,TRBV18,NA,CASSPPLGFGTGDYTEAFF,TGTGCCAGCTCACCCCCCCTAGGTTTCGGGACAGGGGACTACACTGAAGCTTTCTTT
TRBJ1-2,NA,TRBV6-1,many,CASSVNYGYTF,TGTGCCAGCAGTGTAAACTATGGCTACACCTTC
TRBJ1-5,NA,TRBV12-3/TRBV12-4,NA,CASSLQVHSNQPQHF,TGTGCCAGCAGTTTACAGGTACATAGCAATCAGCCCCAGCATTTT
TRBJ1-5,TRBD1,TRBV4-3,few,CASSQDPGQGTNQPQHF,TGCGCCAGCAGCCAAGACCCGGGACAGGGAACCAATCAGCCCCAGCATTTT
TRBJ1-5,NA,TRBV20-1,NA,CSAADSNQPQHF,TGCAGTGCGGCGGATAGCAATCAGCCCCAGCATTTT
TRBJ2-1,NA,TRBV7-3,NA,CASSQQDNEQFF,TGTGCCAGCAGCCAACAGGACAATGAGCAGTTCTTC
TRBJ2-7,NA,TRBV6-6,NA,CASSYLVDSYEQYF,TGTGCCAGCAGTTACCTGGTAGACTCCTACGAGCAGTACTTC
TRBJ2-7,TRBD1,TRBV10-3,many,CAMGPRGQDGEQYF,TGTGCCATGGGCCCGAGGGGGCAAGATGGCGAGCAGTACTTC
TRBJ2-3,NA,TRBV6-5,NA,CASSRTNTDTQYF,TGTGCCAGCAGTCGGACCAACACAGATACGCAGTATTTT
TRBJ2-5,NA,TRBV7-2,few,CASSLVGVSGETQYF,TGTGCCAGCAGCTTAGTGGGGGTCTCGGGGGAGACCCAGTACTTC
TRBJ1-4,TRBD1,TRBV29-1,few,CSVARGLTNEKLFF,TGCAGCGTTGCCAGGGGGCTGACTAATGAAAAACTGTTTTTT
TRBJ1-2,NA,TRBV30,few,CAWREPDYGYTF,TGTGCCTGGAGGGAACCGGACTATGGCTACACCTTC
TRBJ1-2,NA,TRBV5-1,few,CASSLSGDYGYTF,TGCGCCAGCAGCTTGAGTGGTGACTATGGCTACACCTTC
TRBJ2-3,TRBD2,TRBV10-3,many,CAIRRLAGTDTQYF,TGTGCCATCCGGAGACTAGCGGGCACAGATACGCAGTATTTT
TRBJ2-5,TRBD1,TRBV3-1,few,CASTLQGEETQYF,TGTGCCAGCACGTTACAGGGGGAAGAGACCCAGTACTTC
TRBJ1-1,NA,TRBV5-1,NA,CASRGVNTEAFF,TGCGCCAGCCGAGGTGTGAACACTGAAGCTTTCTTT
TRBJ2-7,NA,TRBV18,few,CASSSGIRRAYEQYF,TGTGCCAGCTCGTCCGGGATACGGAGGGCCTACGAGCAGTACTTC
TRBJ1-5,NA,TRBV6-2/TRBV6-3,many,CASSLPRSNQPQHF,TGTGCCAGCAGCCTCCCCAGGAGCAATCAGCCCCAGCATTTT
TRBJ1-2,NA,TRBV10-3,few,CAISKGDQTDYGYTF,TGTGCCATCAGTAAGGGGGACCAGACAGACTATGGCTACACCTTC
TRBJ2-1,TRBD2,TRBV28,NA,CASSLGLAGGRQFF,TGTGCCAGCAGTTTAGGACTAGCGGGGGGGCGCCAGTTCTTC
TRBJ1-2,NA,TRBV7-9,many,CASSARTDYGYTF,TGTGCCAGCAGCGCCCGGACGGACTATGGCTACACCTTC
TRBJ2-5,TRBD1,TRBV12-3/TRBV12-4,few,CASSKMGQGKETQYF,TGTGCCAGCAGCAAGATGGGACAGGGGAAAGAGACCCAGTACTTC
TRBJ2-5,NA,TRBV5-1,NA,CASSPGALFGTQYF,TGCGCCAGCAGCCCGGGGGCGCTTTTCGGGACCCAGTACTTC
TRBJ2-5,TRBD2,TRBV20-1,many,CSARDWTSGGGETQYF,TGCAGTGCTAGAGATTGGACTAGCGGGGGAGGAGAGACCCAGTACTTC
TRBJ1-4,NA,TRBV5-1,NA,CASRRIPTDEKLFF,TGCGCCAGCAGAAGGATCCCGACAGATGAAAAACTGTTTTTT
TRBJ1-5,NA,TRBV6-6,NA,CASSELRGSNQPQHF,TGTGCCAGCAGTGAATTAAGGGGAAGCAATCAGCCCCAGCATTTT
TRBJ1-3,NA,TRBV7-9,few,CASSFDRVLSGNTIYF,TGTGCCAGCAGCTTCGATCGCGTACTCTCTGGAAACACCATATATTTT
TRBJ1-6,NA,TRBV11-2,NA,CASSLVSGGSPLHF,TGTGCCAGCAGCTTAGTTTCGGGAGGATCACCCCTCCACTTT
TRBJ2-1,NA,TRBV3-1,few,CASSQGGLEQFF,TGTGCCAGCAGCCAAGGAGGCCTTGAGCAGTTCTTC
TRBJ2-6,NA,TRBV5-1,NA,CASSLGADPVSGANVLTF,TGCGCCAGCAGCTTGGGTGCAGACCCTGTCTCTGGGGCCAACGTCCTGACTTTC
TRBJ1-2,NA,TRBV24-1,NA,CATSATPNYGYTF,TGTGCCACCAGTGCGACACCTAACTATGGCTACACCTTC
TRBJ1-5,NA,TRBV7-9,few,CASSLGPHNQPQHF,TGTGCCAGCAGCTTGGGACCTCACAATCAGCCCCAGCATTTT